This T cell receptor beta chain was retrieved from a study of a mutant IDH1 vaccine in newly diagnosed glioma. Study summary: There were eight vaccinations for patients, given in weeks 1, 3, 5, 7, 11, 15, 19 and 23. Those enrolled had earlier been treated with radiotherapy, temozolomide, or both, mostly both. General observations from the study: There were vaccine-induced immune responses in around 93% of the patients.

In regard to this clone: The antigen is unknown.

In germline, CDR1 is SGHRS, CDR2 YFSETQ. The CDR3 spans 15 residues. Between the trimmed V and J ends, which lost 0 bases and 0 bases, there was a span of 10 bases. The sample's time point: week 5, during vaccination. Every single dose of the vaccine, 300 ug of mutant IDH1 20-mer peptide, came with topical imiquimod. There were new WHO grade 3 or 4 astrocytomas in the donors, and these were IDH1-mutant and ATRX-lost. Assay used: immunoSEQ multiplex PCR; TCRdb lists only in-frame clones, some missing. This sample has 45,000 to 55,000 clones, with just under 80% found just once. J is TRBJ2-7 and V is TRBV5-1; maybe TRBD2 (7 bases). This TCR was recovered from a woman aged 40 to 49 with glioma. Material: PBMCs, obtained from a glioma patient whose treatment included an IDH1 peptide vaccine. CDR3 DNA: TGCGCCAGCAGCTTGGCGGGGGGCGTCTCCTACGAGCAGTACTTC. It is translated as CASSLAGGVSYEQYF.